The TCR beta chain described here comes from a study of a mutant IDH1 vaccine in newly diagnosed glioma. On the study more broadly: Former treatment meant radiotherapy, temozolomide, or both; the majority had gotten both.

Time point: baseline, week 1 (first vaccination visit). Treatment reported: pre-vaccination baseline after standard-of-care therapy. Diagnosis in the donors showed new WHO grade 3 or 4 astrocytomas that were IDH1-mutant and ATRX-lost. Study outcomes and limitations: Pseudoprogression seemed unrelated to changes in top peripheral T cell clonotypes. A vaccine-induced immune response developed in 93.3% of the patients.

Some clones are missing from TCRdb's copy, which holds only in-frame ones; the method was immunoSEQ multiplex PCR. This table has just under 95,000 clones, about four fifths appearing once. Note on this clone: The target antigen is unknown.

This receptor was identified in a woman aged 50 to 65 with glioma. The sequencing used PBMCs, collected from a glioma patient treated with radiotherapy, temozolomide or both.

Here the CDR3 reads CASSVGRGNEKLFF. The CDR3 bases are TGTGCCAGCAGCGTCGGCAGGGGTAATGAAAAACTGTTTTTT. The chain has TRBV9 and TRBJ1-4; a weak D match, TRBD1 (6 bases). The germline V gene encodes CDR1 SGDLS and CDR2 YYNGEE. The CDR3 has 14 amino acids. The V gene lost 2 bases and the J gene lost 4 bases, with 9 bases spanning the gap.